The entry that follows covers one T cell receptor beta chain sequence. No antigen is known for it. A single record per CDR3 protein comes from TCRdb applying MiXCR to the 5' RACE reads. The data contain more than 95,000 distinct CDR3 sequences, 15% of them seen just once; the ten biggest clones take up roughly 43%. The sample is drawn from a study of T cells after yellow fever vaccination. V was clipped by 3 bases and J by 4 bases; unmatched bases: 4. The CDR3 extends over 15 amino acids. Study-level findings and limits: Abundant contaminating clonotypes from the bulk population could appear in FACS-sorted repertoires.

The source material was CD8+ T cells sorted from PBMCs, sampled 5 days after the yellow fever booster vaccination. The sequence was obtained from a man aged 18 to 30 who received the YFV17D yellow fever vaccine. V is TRBV12-3 or TRBV12-4 and J is TRBJ1-5; 9 nucleotides agree with TRBD1. The CDR3 DNA reads as TGTGCCAGCAGTTTTAGTGGGACAGGGAATCAGCCCCAGCATTTT. It codes for CASSFSGTGNQPQHF.